This T cell receptor (beta chain) was profiled in a study of technical replicates of blood from several donors. Assay used: immunoSEQ multiplex PCR; TCRdb lists only in-frame clones, some missing. The table records tens of thousands of clones, 90% to 95% of them present only once. Material: T cells isolated from PBMCs. This clonotype was obtained from a human donor in good health. Some clones in this sample may be carry-over from other donors' samples.

The CDR3 sequence is CASSFFRRDRYNEQFF. As DNA, the CDR3 is TGTGCCAGCAGTTTCTTTCGGCGGGACAGATACAATGAGCAGTTCTTC. The rearrangement uses TRBV27 and TRBJ2-1; a possible D gene is TRBD1 (7 bases). Germline V gene data show CDR1 as MNHEY and CDR2 as SMNVEV (reference sequence). The ends were cut back, 3 bases at V and 4 bases at J, with 16 bases in the middle. This CDR3 contains 16 residues.